Each of the 22 T cell receptor beta chains below was sequenced from the same sample in a study of PD-L1 blockade in urothelial cancer. Sequenced by immunoSEQ multiplex PCR; TCRdb stores in-frame clones only, minus some. The sample lists approximately 38,000 clones; about 89% were seen once. Sequenced material: PBMCs, taken around atezolizumab (anti-PD-L1) treatment. The receptors here all came from a man between 60 and 70 years old with urothelial cancer.

This clone was recorded once. The chain employs TRBV7-2 and TRBJ2-5; TRBD1 aligns across 7 bases. CDR1 and CDR2 from the germline V gene are SGHTA and FQGNSA. The CDR3 loop spans 14 amino acids. V trimming: 4 bases; J trimming: 5 bases; junction bases outside the gene matches: 7. CDR3 nucleotide sequence: TGTGCCAGCAGCTCAACGACAGGGCTGGAGACCCAGTACTTC. Translation: CASSSTTGLETQYF. The full variable domain, with the rest looked up from reference TRBV7-2 and TRBJ2-5, is GAGVSQSPSNKVTEKGKDVELRCDPISGHTALYWYRQSLGQGLEFLIYFQGNSAPDKSGLPSDRFSAERTGGSVSTLTIQRTQQEDSAVYLCASSSTTGLETQYFGPGTRLLVL.

V usage is TRBV10-1 and J usage is TRBJ1-2; a weak D match, TRBD1 (6 bases). CDR1 is WNHNN and CDR2 is SYGVQD in the germline V gene (reference sequence). CDR3 size: 16 residues. V lost 5 bases and J lost 4, with 20 bases in between. CDR3: CASSPLTGNPPYGYTF. CDR3 DNA: TGCGCCAGCAGTCCGCTTACAGGGAACCCGCCCTATGGCTACACCTTC.

The rearrangement uses TRBV5-1 and TRBJ1-4; 8 bases are shared with TRBD1. Losses at the gene ends were 2 bases for V and 8 bases for J; bases not matched to a gene: 8. The CDR3 has 15 amino acids. The germline V gene has CDR1 SGHRS and CDR2 YFSETQ. The CDR3, as DNA: TGCGCCAGCAGCTTAGCCGGGACAGGTCGAGAAAAACTGTTTTTT. Its protein product is CASSLAGTGREKLFF.

This clone has only a few counts. CDR3: CASSHRQGTGNTIYF. CDR3 coding DNA: TGTGCCAGCAGCCACCGACAGGGCACTGGAAACACCATATATTTT. The chain carries TRBV14 and TRBJ1-3, with TRBD1 matching 7 bases. This CDR3 spans 15 amino acids. Germline loops: CDR1 SGHDN, CDR2 FVKESK. The J segment lost 2 bases and the V segment lost 3 bases, leaving 4 bases of the junction unmatched.

This chain links TRBV6-4 with TRBJ2-3; 8 nucleotides align to TRBD2. Per the germline V gene, CDR1 is MRHNA and CDR2 is SNTAGT. The CDR3 is made up of 14 amino acids. V was clipped by 4 bases and J by 5 bases; unmatched bases: 5. This CDR3 is CASSAGGRLDTQYF. The DNA of the CDR3 is TGTGCCAGCAGTGCGGGAGGGCGGTTAGATACGCAGTATTTT.

The V call is TRBV5-6, the J call TRBJ2-5; maybe TRBD2 (5 bases). Germline values: CDR1 SGHDT, CDR2 YYEEEE. V gave up 4 bases and J gave up 5 bases, with 18 bases separating them. This CDR3 is 15 amino acids long. The CDR3 coding sequence is TGTGCCAGCAGCGGGTCCCGGAGGTTTTCGGAGACCCAGTACTTC. This sequence encodes CASSGSRRFSETQYF.

The V and J genes are TRBV7-8 and TRBJ1-2; perhaps TRBD1 as D (6 bases). Per germline, CDR1 SGHVS and CDR2 FQNEAQ. V was trimmed by 5 bases and J by 6 bases, leaving 10 bases between them. The CDR3 extends over 12 amino acids. CDR3 DNA: TGTGCCAGCAGCGGTTACAGGGATGGCTACACCTTC. This gives the protein CASSGYRDGYTF.

The rearrangement joins TRBV5-1 to TRBJ1-2; D is possibly TRBD1 (6 bases). This CDR3 is built from 12 residues. In germline, CDR1 is SGHRS, CDR2 YFSETQ. V was shortened by 4 bases and J by 7 bases, with 11 bases between the two germline ends. Written as DNA, the CDR3 is TGCGCCAGCAGCCCAGGGGTGGGTGGCTACACCTTC. Translated, it gives CASSPGVGGYTF.

This chain uses TRBV15 with TRBJ1-5; TRBD1 matches at 8 bases. Germline loops: CDR1 LNHNV, CDR2 YYDKDF (reference sequence). J gave up 3 bases and V 3 bases, and 16 bases lay outside the gene matches. This CDR3 has 19 residues. CDR3 sequence: CATSSTPTGAYRYNQPQHF. CDR3 in DNA: TGTGCCACCAGCAGTACCCCGACAGGGGCCTACCGGTACAATCAGCCCCAGCATTTT.

The chain couples TRBV5-1 to TRBJ2-3, with TRBD2 matching 14 bases. The germline V gene has CDR1 SGHRS and CDR2 YFSETQ. There are 19 residues in the CDR3. Trimming cost V 2 bases and J 1 base; bases outside gene matches: 9. Here the CDR3 reads CASSFRTSGRPTRTDTQYF. The CDR3 DNA reads TGCGCCAGCAGCTTCCGGACTAGCGGGAGGCCAACTCGCACAGATACGCAGTATTTT.

CDR3 nucleotide sequence: TGTGCCAGCAGCGTAGAGGCGGGCTGGACCTACGAGCAGTACTTC. Translated: CASSVEAGWTYEQYF. The chain uses TRBV9 and TRBJ2-7; a weak D match, TRBD2 (5 bases). The CDR3 extends over 15 amino acids. Trimming removed 0 bases from V and 2 bases from J, with 12 bases in between. Germline values: CDR1 SGDLS, CDR2 YYNGEE.

V and J are TRBV6-5 and TRBJ2-3, with D perhaps TRBD2 (6 bases). The CDR3 totals 15 residues. V was shortened by 0 bases and J by 4 bases, with 11 bases between the two germline ends. Per the germline V gene, CDR1 is MNHEY and CDR2 is SVGAGI. Here the CDR3 reads CASSYSAAGPDTQYF. CDR3 bases: TGTGCCAGCAGTTACTCGGCGGCGGGGCCAGATACGCAGTATTTT.

The chain uses TRBV4-1 and TRBJ2-5, with 12 bases matching TRBD1. The J call may be wrong; the DNA end is better matched by TRBJ2-7. The CDR3 is 15 residues long. Germline-derived CDR1 and CDR2 are MGHRA and YSYEKL. The CDR3 bases are TGCGCCAGCAGCCACCGGGACAGGGGGCACGACGAGCAGTACTTC. The encoded protein is CASSHRDRGHDEQYF.

The rearrangement uses TRBV19 and TRBJ1-4; D is unclear. The germline gives CDR1 LNHDA, CDR2 SQIVND (reference sequence). The CDR3 length is 17 residues. V was cut by 6 bases and J by 5 bases, with 22 bases left in between. The CDR3 DNA sequence: TGTGCCAGTAGATCGGCCCGACTAGCATATCGGAATGAAAAACTGTTTTTT. Its protein is CASRSARLAYRNEKLFF.

J is TRBJ1-5 and V is TRBV27; 9 bases are shared with TRBD1. V lost 5 bases, J lost 2 bases, and 13 bases stayed unmatched. CDR1 is MNHEY, CDR2 SMNVEV, per germline (reference sequence). The CDR3 length is 18 residues. The DNA of the CDR3 is TGTGCCAGCAGTAGGTGGGCCTCACAGGGGGCCGGCAATCAGCCCCAGCATTTT. As protein: CASSRWASQGAGNQPQHF.

This sequence joins TRBV28 and TRBJ2-1, with 8 bases matching TRBD2. Germline loops: CDR1 MDHEN, CDR2 SYDVKM. V was pared by 2 bases and J by 5 bases, with 5 bases of the junction left unmatched. This CDR3 has 15 residues. In nucleotides, the CDR3 is TGTGCCAGCAGTTTACCGCGGGAGGTGGACAATGAGCAGTTCTTC. This encodes CASSLPREVDNEQFF.

The chain recombines TRBV29-1 with TRBJ2-7, with TRBD1 matching 7 bases. Germline CDR1 SQVTM, CDR2 ANQGSEA. CDR3 length: 13 amino acids. V was clipped by 3 bases and J by 5 bases; unmatched bases: 7. CDR3 loop: CSVEVDRANEQYF. The CDR3, as DNA: TGCAGCGTTGAGGTCGACAGGGCTAACGAGCAGTACTTC.

This clone has a single count. This rearrangement joins TRBV7-9 to TRBJ2-7; D not resolved. The CDR3 spans 12 residues. With 5 bases removed from V and 6 bases from J, the gap between germline ends came to 11 bases. Germline CDR1 and CDR2: SEHNR and FQNEAQ (reference sequence). The CDR3 protein is CASSTLYSEQYF. The CDR3 DNA reads as TGTGCCAGCAGCACCTTGTACTCCGAGCAGTACTTC.

The chain combines TRBV19 with TRBJ1-5; the D gene is possibly TRBD1 (6 bases). The germline gives CDR1 LNHDA, CDR2 SQIVND (reference sequence). V shed 7 bases and J shed 7 bases, with 14 bases lying between them. The CDR3 consists of 13 residues. Here the CDR3 DNA reads TGTGCCAGTAACAGGGCCGGGGGGCAGCCCCAGCATTTT. Encoded protein: CASNRAGGQPQHF.

The chain couples TRBV7-8 to TRBJ2-1; D gene uncertain. This CDR3 region has 12 residues. Germline assignment: CDR1 SGHVS and CDR2 FQNEAQ. Trimming shortened V by 5 bases and J by 10 bases, and 12 bases separated the two germline ends. The CDR3 reads CASSPHSSEQFF. CDR3 nucleotide sequence: TGTGCCAGCAGCCCCCACTCGTCCGAGCAGTTCTTC. Variable domain in full (rest from reference TRBV7-8 and TRBJ2-1): GAGVSQSPRYKVAKRGQDVALRCDPISGHVSLFWYQQALGQGPEFLTYFQNEAQLDKSGLPSDRFFAERPEGSVSTLKIQRTQQEDSAVYLCASSPHSSEQFFGPGTRLTVL.

CDR3 residues: CASSSSLAGDNEQFF. CDR3 sequence (DNA): TGTGCCAGCAGCTCAAGTCTAGCGGGGGACAATGAGCAGTTCTTC. The chain links TRBV7-3 to TRBJ2-1, with 10 positions matching TRBD2. This CDR3 spans 15 amino acids. CDR1 and CDR2 (germline): SGHTA, FQGTGA. The J segment lost 5 bases and the V segment lost 4 bases, leaving 5 bases of the junction unmatched.

V usage is TRBV28 and J usage is TRBJ1-1; 8 nucleotides align to TRBD1. The CDR3 length is 15 residues. V was pared by 6 bases and J by 1 base, with 7 bases of the junction left unmatched. The germline V gene has CDR1 MDHEN and CDR2 SYDVKM. DNA of the CDR3: TGTGCCAGCAGCCCCGGACAGGGCTCGAACACTGAAGCTTTCTTT. Protein: CASSPGQGSNTEAFF.